This entry is about one T cell receptor beta chain. The data were produced by immunoSEQ multiplex PCR, yet TCRdb's version contains in-frame clones alone and is incomplete. The sample contains roughly 30,000 clones, roughly 90% of which appear only once. The data originate from a study of blood T cell repertoires in COVID-19. The CDR3 has 15 residues. Trimming took 7 bases from V and 5 from J, leaving 18 bases between them. Germline CDR1 is SGHKS and CDR2 is YYEKEE (reference sequence). Material: peripheral blood. The rearrangement uses TRBV5-5 and TRBJ2-2; D gene uncertain. The clonotype comes from a man in his sixties with acute or convalescent COVID-19. The CDR3 DNA reads as TGTGCCAGCTTCAACTATGACCTGGAGACCGGGGAGCTGTTTTTT. The encoded protein is CASFNYDLETGELFF.